These 21 T cell receptor beta chains share one sample of origin, sequenced in a study of blood T cell repertoires in COVID-19. Clones were read by immunoSEQ multiplex PCR, and TCRdb kept only the in-frame ones, dropping some. The repertoire consists of about 120,000 clones, with about 79% occurring once and the leading ten covering 2% to 2.5%. Sequenced sample: peripheral blood. All receptors come from a man in his 70s with acute or convalescent COVID-19.

The chain recombines TRBV18 with TRBJ1-2; D perhaps matches TRBD1 (5 bases). Looked up from germline, CDR1 is KGHSH and CDR2 is LQKENI. The length of the CDR3 is 13 residues. The V end was cut by 2 bases, the J end by 12 bases, with 16 bases between. CDR3 bases: TGTGCCAGCTCACCAATACGTGGGGGGAGGCACACCTTC. Amino acid sequence: CASSPIRGGRHTF.

This clone was observed a single time. The chain joins TRBV6-6 to TRBJ1-4; D is possibly TRBD1 (6 bases). The CDR3 spans 16 residues. CDR1 MNHNY and CDR2 SVGAGI come from the germline V gene (reference sequence). Trimming cost V 4 bases and J 0 bases, with 12 bases left between them. This CDR3 reads CASSLGAPSTNEKLFF. Written as DNA, the CDR3 is TGTGCCAGCAGTTTGGGGGCTCCTTCAACTAATGAAAAACTGTTTTTT.

V and J are TRBV6-2 or TRBV6-3 and TRBJ1-5; 11 positions match TRBD1. The J segment lost 2 bases and the V segment lost 6 bases, leaving 6 bases of the junction unmatched. This CDR3 is built from 16 residues. The germline gives CDR1 MNHEY, CDR2 SVGEGT. This CDR3 reads CASSLRTGGRNQPQHF. The DNA for the CDR3 is TGTGCCAGCAGCCTCCGGACAGGGGGCCGCAATCAGCCCCAGCATTTT.

The rearrangement uses TRBV5-4 and TRBJ2-1; 7 bases map to TRBD2. V trimming: 6 bases; J trimming: 0 bases; junction bases outside the gene matches: 6. The germline CDR1 and CDR2 sequences are SGHNT and YYREEE (reference sequence). CDR3 length: 15 residues. Here the CDR3 DNA reads TGTGCCAGCACCATAGGGACTATCTCCTACAATGAGCAGTTCTTC. It specifies CASTIGTISYNEQFF.

V is TRBV7-8 and J is TRBJ2-1, with D maybe TRBD2 (5 bases). V dropped 0 bases and J dropped 9 bases, with 9 bases sitting between them. The CDR3 has 13 amino acids. Germline CDR1 reads SGHVS; CDR2 reads FQNEAQ. CDR3 nucleotides: TGTGCCAGCAGCTTAGCGGGCGGGCTTGAGCAGTTCTTC. It is translated as CASSLAGGLEQFF.

This clone showed up just once. V is TRBV7-2 and J is TRBJ1-1, with no clear D. The germline V gene has CDR1 SGHTA and CDR2 FQGNSA. The CDR3 length is 13 residues. V lost 5 bases and J 7 bases, leaving 14 bases between the germline ends. The CDR3 DNA reads as TGTGCCAGCAGCCCAGTCCGGGAGGTTGAAGCTTTCTTT. Encoded protein: CASSPVREVEAFF.

The V and J genes are TRBV29-1 and TRBJ2-5, with TRBD2 matching 13 bases. V gave up 7 bases and J gave up 5 bases; unmatched junction bases: 7. This CDR3 comprises 14 residues. The germline CDR1 and CDR2 sequences are SQVTM and ANQGSEA. This CDR3 is CSARLAGGGETQYF. DNA for the CDR3: TGCAGCGCCCGACTAGCGGGGGGCGGGGAGACCCAGTACTTC.

The count of this clone is one. This chain connects TRBV2 to TRBJ2-7; D perhaps matches TRBD1 (6 bases). Germline CDR1 reads SNHLY; CDR2 reads FYNNEI. Trimming shortened V by 6 bases and J by 5 bases, and 14 bases separated the two germline ends. The CDR3 covers 13 residues. CDR3 sequence reads: CASRATRQDEQYF. The CDR3 DNA reads TGTGCCAGCAGGGCCACCAGACAGGACGAGCAGTACTTC. Complete variable domain (other parts from reference TRBV2 and TRBJ2-7): EPEVTQTPSHQVTQMGQEVILRCVPISNHLYFYWYRQILGQKVEFLVSFYNNEISEKSEIFDDQFSVERPDGSNFTLKIRSTKLEDSAMYFCASRATRQDEQYFGPGTRLTVT.

The chain carries TRBV5-4 and TRBJ2-3, with 8 bases that match TRBD2. The CDR3 runs to 14 residues. After removal of 0 bases from V and 7 bases from J, the junction contained 4 bases not matched to a gene. Per germline, CDR1 SGHNT and CDR2 YYREEE (reference sequence). The CDR3: CASSLGGGSHTQYF. For the CDR3, the DNA is TGTGCCAGCAGCTTGGGCGGGGGGTCACATACGCAGTATTTT.

This clone was recorded only once. The rearrangement links TRBV2 to TRBJ1-2, with D tentatively TRBD1 (6 bases). The germline V gene has CDR1 SNHLY and CDR2 FYNNEI. The CDR3 sequence is 13 residues long. With 5 bases removed from V and 1 base from J, the gap between germline ends came to 8 bases. CDR3 protein: CASSPDSNYGYTF. In DNA form, the CDR3 reads TGTGCCAGCAGTCCGGACAGTAACTATGGCTACACCTTC.

The rearrangement uses TRBV18 and TRBJ1-1; D is uncertain. The V gene lost 1 base and the J gene lost 5 bases, with 11 bases spanning the gap. The CDR3 loop spans 14 amino acids. Germline V gene lookup returns CDR1 KGHSH and CDR2 LQKENI. This CDR3 reads CASSPQQVWTEAFF. In DNA form, the CDR3 reads TGTGCCAGCTCACCACAGCAGGTGTGGACTGAAGCTTTCTTT.

This clone has a handful of counts. This chain uses TRBV9 with TRBJ2-7; 7 bases align to TRBD1. Germline trimming cut 0 bases from V and 2 bases from J; bases unmatched to any gene: 5. Looked up from germline, CDR1 is SGDLS and CDR2 is YYNGEE. The CDR3 sequence is 15 residues long. The CDR3 nucleotides are TGTGCCAGCAGCGTAGGAAGGGGGCGAACCTACGAGCAGTACTTC. Protein product: CASSVGRGRTYEQYF.

The chain joins TRBV5-1 to TRBJ2-1; perhaps TRBD2 as D (6 bases). The CDR3 sequence is 18 residues long. Germline lookup yields CDR1 SGHRS and CDR2 YFSETQ. The V end was cut by 3 bases, the J end by 1 base, with 20 bases between. As DNA, the CDR3 is TGCGCCAGCAGCTATCTGTCGGGGGAGGAGAGATCCTACAATGAGCAGTTCTTC. Encoded protein: CASSYLSGEERSYNEQFF.

The chain joins TRBV7-6 to TRBJ1-2; D gene ambiguous. This CDR3 comprises 11 residues. V dropped 5 bases and J dropped 8 bases, with 9 bases sitting between them. Per the germline V gene, CDR1 is SGHVS and CDR2 is FNYEAQ. The DNA for the CDR3 is TGTGCCAGCAGCGACGAACAGGGCTACACCTTC. Amino acids: CASSDEQGYTF.

CDR3 loop: CASSSPRGSGDTEAFF. The CDR3 DNA sequence: TGTGCCAGCAGCTCCCCTAGGGGAAGCGGGGACACTGAAGCTTTCTTT. This chain uses TRBV7-8 with TRBJ1-1; possible D gene TRBD1, 5 bases. In germline, CDR1 is SGHVS, CDR2 FQNEAQ. The CDR3 is 16 amino acids. V was pared by 4 bases and J by 3 bases, with 18 bases between.

The J gene is TRBJ2-4, the V gene TRBV4-2; 7 bases map to TRBD1. CDR1 is LGHNA, CDR2 YNFKEQ, per germline. After removal of 0 bases from V and 0 bases from J, the junction contained 14 bases not matched to a gene. The CDR3 covers 20 residues. The DNA for the CDR3 is TGTGCCAGCAGCCAAGAAGGAGACAGGGTGGGGCAACTAGCCAAAAACATTCAGTACTTC. It translates to CASSQEGDRVGQLAKNIQYF.

This chain joins TRBV7-3 and TRBJ2-3, with D tentatively TRBD2 (7 bases). CDR1 is SGHTA and CDR2 is FQGTGA in the germline V gene. The CDR3 consists of 16 residues. V lost 4 bases and J 2 bases, leaving 16 bases between the germline ends. The CDR3 DNA reads as TGTGCCAGCAGCTCTGGTCGGGGGGCGATCACAGATACGCAGTATTTT. Its translation is CASSSGRGAITDTQYF.

The V and J genes are TRBV19 and TRBJ1-2; D is ambiguous. The germline V gene has CDR1 LNHDA and CDR2 SQIVND (reference sequence). Between the trimmed V and J ends, which lost 5 bases and 2 bases, there was a span of 12 bases. The CDR3 length is 14 residues. The CDR3 region has the DNA TGTGCCAGTAGTTACGTTGGAGAAAACTATGGCTACACCTTC. Its protein product is CASSYVGENYGYTF. The full variable domain, with the rest looked up from reference TRBV19 and TRBJ1-2, is DGGITQSPKYLFRKEGQNVTLSCEQNLNHDAMYWYRQDPGQGLRLIYYSQIVNDFQKGDIAEGYSVSREKKESFPLTVTSAQKNPTAFYLCASSYVGENYGYTFGSGTRLTVV.

The V gene is TRBV5-1, the J gene TRBJ2-2; 7 positions agree with TRBD2. Looked up from germline, CDR1 is SGHRS and CDR2 is YFSETQ. Trimming at V came to 4 bases and at J to 1 base, leaving 7 bases not matched to a gene. The CDR3 is 16 amino acids. The CDR3 here is CASSRSGLVNTGELFF. DNA for the CDR3: TGCGCCAGCAGCCGATCCGGACTAGTGAACACCGGGGAGCTGTTTTTT.

The chain recombines TRBV13 with TRBJ2-5, with TRBD2 matching 10 bases. V shed 4 bases, J shed 5 bases, and the junction held 7 bases outside the gene matches. The CDR3 consists of 15 residues. CDR1 and CDR2 (germline): PRHDT, FYEKMQ (reference sequence). DNA for the CDR3: TGTGCCAGCAGCTCTCTGACTAGCGGGTGGGAGACCCAGTACTTC. Translating gives CASSSLTSGWETQYF.

The V call is TRBV11-2, the J call TRBJ2-7, with TRBD1 as a possible D gene (5 bases). V was clipped by 3 bases and J by 7 bases, with 13 bases between them. CDR1 SGHAT and CDR2 FQNNGV come from the germline V gene. This CDR3 spans 13 amino acids. The CDR3 coding sequence is TGTGCCAGCAGCTTGGGTCCAGGGCGGGAGCAGTACTTC. Its protein product is CASSLGPGREQYF.